These 4 T cell receptor beta chains came from one sample sequenced in a study of cytomegalovirus exposure and HLA in healthy donors. Primers for the PCR totalled 60 Vbeta and 13 Jbeta. Profiling relied on immunoSEQ multiplex PCR, and the TCRdb table lists in-frame clones only, not all of them. Counted here are over 200,000 clones, 82% occurring once; the ten biggest clones make up about 6.1%. The sample consisted of PBMCs. These receptors were taken from a middle-aged man in good health and CMV-seropositive.

This clone showed up just a few times. V is TRBV6-1 and J is TRBJ1-2; 7 bases map to TRBD1. V shed 3 bases, J shed 4 bases, and the junction held 5 bases outside the gene matches. Germline V gene sequence: CDR1 MNHNS, CDR2 SASEGT. The CDR3 is 14 residues long. The CDR3 region has the DNA TGTGCCAGCAGTGAGGTGACAGGGTCCTATGGCTACACCTTC. Protein sequence: CASSEVTGSYGYTF.

This chain links TRBV19 with TRBJ1-5; D gene uncertain. The V gene lost 3 bases and the J gene lost 0 bases, with 9 bases spanning the gap. This CDR3 has 15 residues. From germline, CDR1 is LNHDA and CDR2 SQIVND (reference sequence). CDR3 sequence reads: CASSISVLSNQPQHF. CDR3 in DNA: TGTGCCAGTAGTATTAGTGTTCTTAGCAATCAGCCCCAGCATTTT.

The rearrangement links TRBV5-1 to TRBJ2-1; the D gene is possibly TRBD1 (6 bases). Germline-derived CDR1 and CDR2 are SGHRS and YFSETQ. Trimming removed 4 bases from V and 7 bases from J, with 9 bases in between. The CDR3 length is 12 residues. CDR3: CASSLGQNEQFF. In DNA form, the CDR3 reads TGCGCCAGCAGCCTAGGACAGAATGAGCAGTTCTTC. The variable domain in full, completed from reference TRBV5-1 and TRBJ2-1, reads KAGVTQTPRYLIKTRGQQVTLSCSPISGHRSVSWYQQTPGQGLQFLFEYFSETQRNKGNFPGRFSGRQFSNSRSEMNVSTLELGDSALYLCASSLGQNEQFFGPGTRLTVL.

The chain uses TRBV7-9 and TRBJ2-3, with TRBD2 identical over 7 bases. CDR3 length: 13 amino acids. V shed 6 bases and J 2 bases; nucleotides not matched to a gene: 2. Germline CDR1 reads SEHNR; CDR2 reads FQNEAQ (reference sequence). Here the CDR3 reads CASSRGVTDTQYF. The CDR3 DNA reads as TGTGCCAGCAGTCGGGGGGTCACAGATACGCAGTATTTT.